These 11 T cell receptor beta chains came from one sample sequenced in a study of T cell responses to AZD1222 COVID-19 vaccine. The method was immunoSEQ multiplex PCR; TCRdb's version includes in-frame clones alone and lacks a portion of them. The table includes 100,000 to 150,000 clones, about 87% detected once. This material consisted of peripheral blood, taken on day 0 of AZD1222 vaccination. The receptors derive from an adult in good health.

V gene TRBV29-1 combines with J gene TRBJ1-2; 7 bases line up with TRBD1. V gave up 6 bases and J gave up 3 bases; unmatched junction bases: 13. Germline loops: CDR1 SQVTM, CDR2 ANQGSEA. The CDR3 length is 15 residues. This CDR3 is CSVAQGESADYGYTF. CDR3 DNA sequence: TGCAGCGTCGCCCAGGGGGAGAGTGCTGACTATGGCTACACCTTC. The full variable domain, completed using reference TRBV29-1 and TRBJ1-2, is SAVISQKPSRDICQRGTSLTIQCQVDSQVTMMFWYRQQPGQSLTLIATANQGSEATYESGFVIDKFPISRPNLTFSTLTVSNMSPEDSSIYLCSVAQGESADYGYTFGSGTRLTVV.

V is TRBV27 and J is TRBJ2-7; 12 bases are shared with TRBD2. Germline V gene sequence: CDR1 MNHEY, CDR2 SMNVEV (reference sequence). The CDR3 length is 14 residues. J lost 7 bases, V lost 8 bases, and 9 bases had no gene match. CDR3: CASGGTSGSWEQYF. The DNA for the CDR3 is TGTGCCAGCGGGGGGACTAGCGGGTCGTGGGAGCAGTACTTC.

The rearrangement joins TRBV21-1 to TRBJ2-2; the listed D gene, TRBD1, was not tested against the DNA. TRBV21-1 is assigned pseudogene status. The CDR3 consists of 21 residues. CDR3 DNA: TGTGCCAGCAGCAAAGGAACCTCCGGGACAGGGGGCCGCCCGAACACCGGGGAGCTGTTTTTT. Translating gives CASSKGTSGTGGRPNTGELFF.

This clone was seen ten or more times. This chain uses TRBV7-2 with TRBJ1-5; TRBD1 is a possible D gene (6 bases). Looked up from germline, CDR1 is SGHTA and CDR2 is FQGNSA. Trimming removed 0 bases at V and 1 base at J, with 13 bases between. The CDR3 contains 17 residues. The CDR3 loop is CASSLAGGGESNQPQHF. As DNA, the CDR3 is TGTGCCAGCAGCTTAGCTGGCGGGGGCGAAAGCAATCAGCCCCAGCATTTT.

V usage is TRBV19 and J usage is TRBJ1-6; TRBD1 agrees at 8 bases. From germline, CDR1 is LNHDA and CDR2 SQIVND (reference sequence). There are 14 residues in the CDR3. V trimming: 6 bases; J trimming: 10 bases; junction bases outside the gene matches: 8. The CDR3 DNA reads TGTGCCAGTAGGATGGACAGGGTTGGGTCACCCCTCCACTTT. Translating gives CASRMDRVGSPLHF. The variable domain in full, with the rest retrieved from reference TRBV19 and TRBJ1-6, is DGGITQSPKYLFRKEGQNVTLSCEQNLNHDAMYWYRQDPGQGLRLIYYSQIVNDFQKGDIAEGYSVSREKKESFPLTVTSAQKNPTAFYLCASRMDRVGSPLHFGNGTRLTVT.

The chain is built from TRBV19 and TRBJ1-1; D uncertain. CDR1 and CDR2 (germline): LNHDA, SQIVND (reference sequence). The CDR3 has 14 residues. Trimming took 10 bases from V and 4 from J, leaving 19 bases between them. The CDR3 here is CATGRQKDSTEAFF. CDR3 nucleotides: TGTGCCACCGGTCGGCAGAAAGATAGCACTGAAGCTTTCTTT.

The table lists this clone with a few counts. V and J are TRBV9 and TRBJ1-6; D ambiguous. Germline lookup yields CDR1 SGDLS and CDR2 YYNGEE. The CDR3 is made up of 17 amino acids. The V gene lost 0 bases and the J gene lost 9 bases, with 19 bases spanning the gap. CDR3 coding DNA: TGTGCCAGCAGCGTAGCAGCTGGCCTCACCGCCGGTTCACCCCTCCACTTT. It yields the protein CASSVAAGLTAGSPLHF.

The chain recombines TRBV7-3 with TRBJ2-2, with D possibly being TRBD1 (6 bases). Germline values: CDR1 SGHTA, CDR2 FQGTGA. Trimming shortened V by 5 bases and J by 6 bases, and 13 bases separated the two germline ends. The CDR3 loop spans 14 amino acids. CDR3 sequence reads: CASSGRGTPGELFF. DNA for the CDR3: TGTGCCAGCAGCGGAAGGGGGACACCCGGGGAGCTGTTTTTT.

The genes are TRBV13 and TRBJ2-7, with D possibly matching TRBD1 (5 bases). The germline gives CDR1 PRHDT, CDR2 FYEKMQ (reference sequence). This CDR3 is built from 14 residues. V was trimmed by 5 bases and J by 7 bases, leaving 18 bases between them. This CDR3 reads CASSPEGDSHEQYF. The CDR3 nucleotides are TGTGCCAGCAGCCCCGAAGGGGATTCCCATGAGCAGTACTTC.

The rearrangement links TRBV29-1 to TRBJ1-4, with 9 bases matching TRBD1. Looked up from germline, CDR1 is SQVTM and CDR2 is ANQGSEA. The CDR3 has 12 residues. V shed 6 bases and J 7 bases; nucleotides not matched to a gene: 3. The CDR3 DNA follows: TGCAGCGTGGGACAGGGCTCTGAAAAACTGTTTTTT. This translates into CSVGQGSEKLFF.

The chain combines TRBV24-1 with TRBJ2-2; 9 nucleotides agree with TRBD1. V lost 4 bases, J lost 6 bases, and 8 bases stayed unmatched. The CDR3 has 16 amino acids. Germline V gene sequence: CDR1 KGHDR, CDR2 SFDVKD. CDR3: CATSDQGQGRAGELFF. CDR3 in DNA: TGTGCCACCAGTGACCAGGGACAGGGCAGGGCCGGGGAGCTGTTTTTT.